The 30 T cell receptor beta chains below come from one sample, sequenced in a study of T cell changes during pregnancy in multiple sclerosis (dated by TCRdb to the late 2010s). Receptor libraries were prepared by the immunoSEQ multiplex PCR assay. TCRdb carries this immuneACCESS record with in-frame sequences only. Its versions omit some clonotypes, under half of them owing to an unresolved V gene in the studies checked, with the rest unexplained. This sample comprises about 50,000 clones, 90% to 95% of them detected only once. Roughly 5% of the sample lies in the top ten. Sequenced here: CD8+ T cells from peripheral blood mononuclear cells, sampled before pregnancy. Source of these receptors: a female donor with multiple sclerosis, enrolled in a pregnancy study.

The chain combines TRBV7-6 with TRBJ2-7, with D perhaps TRBD1 (6 bases). The CDR3 consists of 11 residues. Trimming took off 5 bases at V and 7 bases at J, with 9 bases between the two ends. From germline, CDR1 is SGHVS and CDR2 FNYEAQ. The CDR3 nucleotides are TGTGCCAGCAGCCCAGGGGCGGAGCAGTACTTC. This sequence encodes CASSPGAEQYF.

The rearrangement uses TRBV6-4 and TRBJ1-2; D not resolved. The V end was cut by 8 bases, the J end by 7 bases, with 14 bases between. This CDR3 comprises 12 residues. Germline CDR1 reads MRHNA; CDR2 reads SNTAGT. CDR3 DNA: TGTGCCAGCTACAGCAGGACTAGTGGCTACACCTTC. Encoded protein: CASYSRTSGYTF.

This chain joins TRBV9 and TRBJ2-3; a weak D match, TRBD1 (6 bases). This CDR3 spans 15 amino acids. Germline CDR1 SGDLS, CDR2 YYNGEE. V shed 4 bases and J shed 2 bases, with 14 bases lying between them. The DNA of the CDR3 is TGTGCCAGCAGCTCAGGGGACATAACCACAGATACGCAGTATTTT. Translated, it gives CASSSGDITTDTQYF.

The gene calls are TRBV11-2 and TRBJ2-1, with D maybe TRBD1 (5 bases). CDR3 length: 15 residues. Germline lookup yields CDR1 SGHAT and CDR2 FQNNGV. Trimming stripped 5 bases from V and 10 bases from J, with 21 bases between. DNA for the CDR3: TGTGCCAGCAGCCCTCGGACACAACCCAGACAGGAGCAGTTCTTC. Translating gives CASSPRTQPRQEQFF.

V gene TRBV2 combines with J gene TRBJ2-5; D is ambiguous. The germline V gene encodes CDR1 SNHLY and CDR2 FYNNEI. V was cut by 10 bases and J by 2 bases, with 17 bases left in between. The CDR3 extends over 14 amino acids. CDR3 sequence: CATAGRLYQETQYF. The DNA of the CDR3 is TGTGCCACAGCCGGTCGACTGTATCAAGAGACCCAGTACTTC.

The CDR3, as DNA: TGTGCCAGCATTACAGGGACCCAAAATTACAATGAGCAGTTCTTC. This sequence encodes CASITGTQNYNEQFF. The V call is TRBV2, the J call TRBJ2-1; perhaps TRBD1 as D (6 bases). CDR1 SNHLY and CDR2 FYNNEI come from the germline V gene. This CDR3 has 15 residues. V shed 7 bases and J shed 4 bases, with 17 bases lying between them.

The chain uses TRBV5-4 and TRBJ2-5; the D is unclear. This CDR3 contains 12 residues. Germline V gives CDR1 SGHNT, CDR2 YYREEE (reference sequence). The V gene lost 4 bases and the J gene lost 4 bases, with 8 bases spanning the gap. In DNA, the CDR3 is TGTGCCAGCAGCCCTCCAGGAGAGACCCAGTACTTC. This codes for CASSPPGETQYF.

This clone turned up a few times. This chain uses TRBV19 with TRBJ2-3, with a weak D call TRBD2 (5 bases). The CDR3 runs to 12 residues. Germline loops: CDR1 LNHDA, CDR2 SQIVND (reference sequence). V was shortened by 6 bases and J by 3 bases, with 7 bases between the two germline ends. CDR3 DNA: TGTGCCAGTAGCAGCGGAACAGATACGCAGTATTTT. Translated, it gives CASSSGTDTQYF.

To note about this clone: At one of its ends the junction is not consistent with the germline gene, which may arise from a read error. This chain uses TRBV5-1 with TRBJ2-7; weak D call: TRBD1 (6 bases). The CDR3 extends over 11 amino acids. Germline-derived CDR1 and CDR2 are SGHRS and YFSETQ. This CDR3 is CASSLGQAFVF. The CDR3 bases are TGCGCCAGCAGCTTGGGACAGGCATTCGTCTTC.

The chain links TRBV30 to TRBJ2-1; no reliable D call. Trimming left V 1 base short and J 2 bases short, with 9 bases between. The CDR3 has 14 amino acids. Germline assignment: CDR1 GTSNPN and CDR2 SVGIG (reference sequence). CDR3 sequence (DNA): TGTGCCTGGAGTGGCGGAGACCCCTACAATGAGCAGTTCTTC. Amino acid sequence: CAWSGGDPYNEQFF.

J is TRBJ1-2 and V is TRBV29-1; D is undetermined. Looked up from germline, CDR1 is SQVTM and CDR2 is ANQGSEA. V gave up 2 bases and J gave up 0 bases, with 19 bases separating them. The CDR3 extends over 17 amino acids. The CDR3: CSVEFSDARGANYGYTF. CDR3 nucleotides: TGCAGCGTTGAATTTAGTGACGCGAGAGGCGCTAACTATGGCTACACCTTC.

The genes are TRBV5-1 and TRBJ2-7, with no clear D. The CDR3 is made up of 12 amino acids. V lost 1 base and J 1 base, leaving 3 bases between the germline ends. CDR1 and CDR2 (germline): SGHRS, YFSETQ. The CDR3 region is CASSLSSYEQYF. The CDR3 coding sequence is TGCGCCAGCAGCTTGTCTTCCTACGAGCAGTACTTC.

This chain connects TRBV27 to TRBJ1-2, with TRBD1 matching over 12 bases. The CDR3 is 15 amino acids. Germline V gene data show CDR1 as MNHEY and CDR2 as SMNVEV (reference sequence). V was clipped by 6 bases and J by 3 bases; unmatched bases: 5. CDR3 nucleotide sequence: TGTGCCAGCAGAGCCGGGACAGGGGGCTACTATGGCTACACCTTC. It specifies CASRAGTGGYYGYTF.

The chain uses TRBV6-1 and TRBJ2-5, with a tentative D call TRBD2 (6 bases). Trimming stripped 7 bases from V and 1 base from J, with 16 bases between. Germline V gene sequence: CDR1 MNHNS, CDR2 SASEGT. CDR3 length equals 15 residues. The CDR3 nucleotides read TGTGCCAGCACCCGAGGGGACGGGAGCCAAGAGACCCAGTACTTC. Amino acids: CASTRGDGSQETQYF.

The V and J genes are TRBV28 and TRBJ1-5; 9 nucleotides match TRBD1. The CDR3 length is 16 residues. Germline V gene lookup returns CDR1 MDHEN and CDR2 SYDVKM. Unmatched junction bases numbered 5, after V lost 5 bases and J lost 0 bases. The CDR3 region has the DNA TGTGCCAGCAGTATGGGACAGGGAGTTAGCAATCAGCCCCAGCATTTT. This sequence encodes CASSMGQGVSNQPQHF.

The chain links TRBV4-3 to TRBJ2-1, with 10 bases that match TRBD2. Germline loops: CDR1 LGHNA, CDR2 YSLEER. V gave up 0 bases and J gave up 8 bases; unmatched junction bases: 4. The CDR3 runs 15 residues. The CDR3 loop is CASSQDNSGGDEQFF. Here the CDR3 DNA reads TGCGCCAGCAGCCAAGATAACAGCGGGGGGGATGAGCAGTTCTTC.

The chain has TRBV5-1 and TRBJ2-1; 8 nucleotides match TRBD2. Germline loops: CDR1 SGHRS, CDR2 YFSETQ. The ends lost 5 bases at V and 0 bases at J; junction bases unmatched: 1. This CDR3 has 14 amino acids. CDR3 loop: CASRGTSSYNEQFF. In DNA form, the CDR3 reads TGCGCCAGCAGGGGGACTAGCTCCTACAATGAGCAGTTCTTC.

This chain connects TRBV6-1 to TRBJ2-7, with 10 bases fitting TRBD1. The CDR3 loop spans 13 amino acids. V was clipped by 6 bases and J by 4 bases; unmatched bases: 3. Germline V gene data show CDR1 as MNHNS and CDR2 as SASEGT. The CDR3 nucleotides read TGTGCCAGCAGGACAGGGGGCCAGTACGAGCAGTACTTC. Its translation: CASRTGGQYEQYF.

Concerning this clone itself: Since a much larger clone is just one base distant, this may be a read error. The gene calls are TRBV4-1 and TRBJ1-1; TRBD1 matches 7 bases. V shed 6 bases, J shed 1 base, and the junction held 2 bases outside the gene matches. The CDR3 consists of 13 residues. CDR1 and CDR2 from the germline V gene are MGHRA and YSYEKL. The CDR3 region has the DNA TGCGCCAGCAGGCAGGGGGGGAACACTGAAGCTTTCTTT. It translates to CASRQGGNTEAFF.

The chain links TRBV19 to TRBJ2-2; the D gene is possibly TRBD1 (5 bases). The CDR3 spans 15 residues. Germline V gene data show CDR1 as LNHDA and CDR2 as SQIVND (reference sequence). Deletions cut 4 bases from V and 2 bases from J, with 11 bases between. DNA of the CDR3: TGTGCCAGTAGTAGACAGCCAGACAACACCGGGGAGCTGTTTTTT. It specifies CASSRQPDNTGELFF.

The rearrangement links TRBV5-8 to TRBJ2-2; D unclear. The V end lost 0 bases, the J end lost 3 bases, and 6 bases lay between the germline ends. The V gene's germline CDR1 is SGHTS and CDR2 YDEGEE. The CDR3 spans 14 residues. CDR3 nucleotides: TGTGCCAGCAGCTTGGTCAGTTACACCGGGGAGCTGTTTTTT. Its translation is CASSLVSYTGELFF.

This chain connects TRBV19 to TRBJ2-1, with 9 bases matching TRBD1. The V segment lost 3 bases and the J segment 7 bases; nucleotides outside the gene matches: 7. CDR3 size: 15 residues. The germline V gene encodes CDR1 LNHDA and CDR2 SQIVND (reference sequence). The CDR3 region has the DNA TGTGCCAGTAGTATCGGGACAGGGCTACTAAATGAGCAGTTCTTC. Amino acid sequence: CASSIGTGLLNEQFF.

The chain recombines TRBV7-9 with TRBJ2-4; 11 nucleotides align to TRBD1. V dropped 4 bases and J dropped 5; count of bases not matched to a gene: 4. The CDR3 loop spans 15 amino acids. CDR1 is SEHNR, CDR2 FQNEAQ, per germline (reference sequence). The CDR3 here is CASSSVDRGQNIQYF. The CDR3 DNA sequence: TGTGCCAGCAGCTCCGTGGACAGGGGGCAAAACATTCAGTACTTC.

This chain links TRBV19 with TRBJ2-3; the match to TRBD1 covers 8 bases. After removal of 3 bases from V and 1 base from J, the junction contained 3 bases not matched to a gene. This CDR3 region has 15 residues. Germline values: CDR1 LNHDA, CDR2 SQIVND (reference sequence). CDR3 nucleotides: TGTGCCAGTAGTATCCTGGGACAGGGCACAGATACGCAGTATTTT. Its translation: CASSILGQGTDTQYF.

The rearrangement links TRBV27 to TRBJ2-3, with 8 bases that match TRBD2. The CDR3 totals 14 residues. V lost 0 bases, J lost 6 bases, and 2 bases stayed unmatched. Germline lookup yields CDR1 MNHEY and CDR2 SMNVEV (reference sequence). CDR3 DNA: TGTGCCAGCAGTTTATCCCCGGGGGGGGATACGCAGTATTTT. Encoded protein: CASSLSPGGDTQYF.

In its sample, this clone was seen once. The CDR3 bases are TGCGCCAGCGGGCCCGGGGACAGGGATCCCCAGCATTTT. This translates into CASGPGDRDPQHF. The rearrangement uses TRBV10-2 and TRBJ1-5, with 9 bases aligning to TRBD1. There are 13 residues in the CDR3. With V trimmed by 8 bases and J by 10 bases, 9 bases remained unmatched. Germline CDR1 WSHSY, CDR2 SAAADI.

The V and J genes are TRBV5-4 and TRBJ2-3; the D is unclear. Trimming left V 3 bases short and J 5 bases short, with 4 bases between. The CDR3 runs 11 residues. Germline CDR1 SGHNT, CDR2 YYREEE (reference sequence). The CDR3 is CASSSLDTQYF. CDR3 nucleotides: TGTGCCAGCAGCTCCCTAGATACGCAGTATTTT.

The chain uses TRBV27 and TRBJ2-3, with D possibly being TRBD2 (5 bases). The V gene's germline CDR1 is MNHEY and CDR2 SMNVEV (reference sequence). This CDR3 spans 16 amino acids. The V and J ends lost 5 bases and 3 bases respectively, with 18 bases between them. CDR3 sequence: CASSPLTTGMTDTQYF. The CDR3 bases are TGTGCCAGCAGTCCTCTAACTACGGGGATGACAGATACGCAGTATTTT.

CDR3 residues: CASSLLAGGFADTQYF. DNA of the CDR3: TGTGCCAGCAGCTTACTAGCGGGAGGTTTCGCAGATACGCAGTATTTT. This chain links TRBV5-4 with TRBJ2-3; 12 bases map to TRBD2. J was trimmed by 4 bases and V by 2 bases; bases with no gene match: 5. The CDR3 has 16 residues. Germline values: CDR1 SGHNT, CDR2 YYREEE (reference sequence).

The chain employs TRBV27 and TRBJ2-7; 7 positions agree with TRBD2. The trim removed 2 bases at V and 0 bases at J, leaving 10 bases unmatched. Germline V gives CDR1 MNHEY, CDR2 SMNVEV (reference sequence). The CDR3 totals 17 residues. Here the CDR3 reads CASSLVGGGPRSYEQYF. Written as DNA, the CDR3 is TGTGCCAGCAGTTTAGTGGGGGGAGGGCCCCGCTCCTACGAGCAGTACTTC.